The TCR beta chain described here comes from a study of cytomegalovirus exposure and HLA in healthy donors. Across the study: Across around 400 genotyped donors, more than 75% landed in the Caucasian-associated ancestry cluster. Study observations and caveats: Presence/absence analyses supposed approximately even sequencing depth among donors. For cytomegalovirus status, the classifier reportedly gave diagnoses with high specificity and sensitivity.

With 60 Vbeta and 13 Jbeta primers, the PCR was carried out. TCRdb's table, derived via immunoSEQ multiplex PCR, lists solely in-frame clones and lacks some. Seen here are under 200,000 clones, about 75% observed once, and the top ten hold around 4.9%. In this sample, this clone turned up once. The antigen remains undetermined. The V gene's germline CDR1 is MGHRA and CDR2 YSYEKL. This CDR3 has 17 amino acids. V gave up 1 base and J gave up 5 bases, with 17 bases separating them. The chain links TRBV4-1 to TRBJ2-2; D not resolved. What was sequenced was PBMCs. The receptor's source is a male donor in good health and CMV-seronegative. The CDR3 here is CASSQGQLRMWTGELFF. CDR3 DNA: TGCGCCAGCAGCCAAGGCCAACTCCGTATGTGGACCGGGGAGCTGTTTTTT.